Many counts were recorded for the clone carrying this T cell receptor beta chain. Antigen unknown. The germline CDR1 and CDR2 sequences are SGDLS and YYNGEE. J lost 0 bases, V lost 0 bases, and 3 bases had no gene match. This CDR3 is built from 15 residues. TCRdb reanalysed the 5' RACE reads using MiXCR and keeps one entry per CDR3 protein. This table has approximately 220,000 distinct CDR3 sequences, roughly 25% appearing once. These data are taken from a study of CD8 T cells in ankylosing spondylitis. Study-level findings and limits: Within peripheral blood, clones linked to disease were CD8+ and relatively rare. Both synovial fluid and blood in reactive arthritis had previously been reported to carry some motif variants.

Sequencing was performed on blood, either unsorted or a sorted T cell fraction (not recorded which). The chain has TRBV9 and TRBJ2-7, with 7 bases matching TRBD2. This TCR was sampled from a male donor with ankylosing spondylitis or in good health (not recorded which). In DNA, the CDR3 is TGTGCCAGCAGCGTAGGGGCTAGCGGCTCCTACGAGCAGTACTTC. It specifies CASSVGASGSYEQYF.